This TCR beta chain was captured in a study of T cells after somatic rescue of genetic block. V trimming: 6 bases; J trimming: 0 bases; junction bases outside the gene matches: 7. Germline V gene sequence: CDR1 SEHNR, CDR2 FQNEAQ (reference sequence). CDR3 size: 16 residues. Profiling relied on immunoSEQ multiplex PCR, and the TCRdb table lists in-frame clones only, not all of them. The top ten hold around 3% of the sample, which has over 55,000 clones, under 95% seen once. The chain carries TRBV7-9 and TRBJ2-2; 7 bases are a match to TRBD1. This sequence originates from a man aged 35 to 55. The source material was peripheral blood mononuclear cells (PBMCs). The CDR3 protein is CASRPPTGSNTGELFF. CDR3 sequence (DNA): TGTGCCAGCAGACCCCCGACAGGGTCGAACACCGGGGAGCTGTTTTTT.